The 15 T cell receptor beta chains listed next were all sequenced from one sample in a study of beta chain features in type 1 diabetes. No antigen is known for these receptors. Study results and caveats: Moderate but significant shortening of TCRB CDR3s was recorded in all four CD4+ subsets from Type 1 diabetes patients.

The isolated RNA, all of it, was reverse transcribed, so expressed TCRB transcripts were what got sequenced. Data came from immunoSEQ multiplex PCR; TCRdb stores just in-frame clones and leaves some out. The data contain fewer than 300,000 clones, roughly a tenth of them singletons. Sequencing was performed on naive CD4+ T cells from blood. Receptors were obtained from a man younger than 45 with type 1 diabetes.

This clone was observed a handful of times. The chain employs TRBV7-3 and TRBJ2-3; D is uncertain. Germline lookup yields CDR1 SGHTA and CDR2 FQGTGA. This CDR3 has 12 residues. V was trimmed by 5 bases and J by 5 bases, leaving 8 bases between them. In DNA, the CDR3 is TGTGCCAGCAGCCACCCCGGAGATACGCAGTATTTT. It specifies CASSHPGDTQYF.

This clone turned up a few times. CDR3 loop: CSVRAQGQGILEQYF. The CDR3 DNA sequence: TGCAGCGTCCGGGCCCAAGGACAGGGGATCCTCGAGCAGTACTTC. The chain carries TRBV29-1 and TRBJ2-7; TRBD1 matches at 9 bases. The CDR3 contains 15 residues. Looked up from germline, CDR1 is SQVTM and CDR2 is ANQGSEA. The V and J ends lost 6 bases and 6 bases, in that order; junction bases with no gene match: 15.

The chain employs TRBV2 and TRBJ1-6; D gene unclear. CDR3 length: 17 amino acids. The germline V gene encodes CDR1 SNHLY and CDR2 FYNNEI. Deletions cut 4 bases from V and 0 bases from J, with 13 bases between. As DNA, the CDR3 is TGTGCCAGCAGTGTGGGCAGCCCGAGCTCCTATAATTCACCCCTCCACTTT. Translating gives CASSVGSPSSYNSPLHF.

This clone was seen only a few times. The rearrangement joins TRBV30 to TRBJ1-4; D is unresolved. The CDR3 is made up of 14 amino acids. Germline CDR1 and CDR2: GTSNPN and SVGIG (reference sequence). V dropped 2 bases and J dropped 5 bases, with 12 bases sitting between them. This chain's CDR3 is CAWSTRLQNEKLFF. In nucleotides, the CDR3 is TGTGCCTGGAGTACAAGACTACAGAATGAAAAACTGTTTTTT.

This clone occurred a few times. The chain joins TRBV14 to TRBJ1-1; TRBD1 is a possible D gene (6 bases). The CDR3 is made up of 14 amino acids. Germline V gene sequence: CDR1 SGHDN, CDR2 FVKESK. Trimming removed 5 bases at V and 4 bases at J, with 14 bases between. The CDR3 coding sequence is TGTGCCAGCAGCTTACAGGGTACTGGCACTGAAGCTTTCTTT. This codes for CASSLQGTGTEAFF.

V and J are TRBV7-2 and TRBJ1-6; no reliable D call. Germline V gene data show CDR1 as SGHTA and CDR2 as FQGNSA. This CDR3 comprises 13 residues. Trimming pared 0 bases from V and 7 bases from J, leaving 4 bases between. As DNA, the CDR3 is TGTGCCAGCAGCTTAGCGGAGAATTCACCCCTCCACTTT. Translation: CASSLAENSPLHF. Full variable domain (remainder filled in from reference TRBV7-2 and TRBJ1-6): GAGVSQSPSNKVTEKGKDVELRCDPISGHTALYWYRQSLGQGLEFLIYFQGNSAPDKSGLPSDRFSAERTGGSVSTLTIQRTQQEDSAVYLCASSLAENSPLHFGNGTRLTVT.

The table lists this clone with a few counts. V is TRBV7-2 and J is TRBJ1-6; D is ambiguous. Germline CDR1 is SGHTA and CDR2 is FQGNSA. CDR3 length: 12 residues. Trimming left V 4 bases short and J 8 bases short, with 6 bases between. CDR3 in DNA: TGTGCCAGCAGCTGGTTAGATTCACCCCTCCACTTT. It specifies CASSWLDSPLHF.

As to this clone: Additional DNA sequences in this sample encode the identical CDR3. The rearrangement joins TRBV9 to TRBJ1-2; 7 nucleotides agree with TRBD1. Germline V gene data show CDR1 as SGDLS and CDR2 as YYNGEE. V gave up 4 bases and J gave up 8 bases; unmatched junction bases: 5. The CDR3 sequence is 12 residues long. CDR3 coding DNA: TGTGCCAGCAGCCCACGGACAGGCGGCTACACCTTC. As protein: CASSPRTGGYTF.

A remark on this clone: One junction end does not reproduce the germline sequence, and a read error may be involved. This sequence joins TRBV7-7 and TRBJ2-5; 7 positions agree with TRBD1. This CDR3 is built from 13 residues. Looked up from germline, CDR1 is SSHAT and CDR2 is FNYEAQ (reference sequence). The CDR3 bases are TGTGCTAGCAGCTTAGCAACAGGGGAAACCCAGTACTTC. Encoded protein: CASSLATGETQYF.

The chain joins TRBV4-2 to TRBJ2-2; 8 bases are a match to TRBD1. The V and J ends lost 4 bases and 3 bases, in that order; junction bases with no gene match: 7. Germline CDR1 is LGHNA and CDR2 is YNFKEQ. This CDR3 has 16 amino acids. CDR3 nucleotides: TGTGCCAGCAGCCCCCTCCAGGGGGCCCACACCGGGGAGCTGTTTTTT. Protein: CASSPLQGAHTGELFF.

The chain is built from TRBV7-9 and TRBJ2-1, with a possible D match to TRBD2 (5 bases). The germline CDR1 and CDR2 sequences are SEHNR and FQNEAQ (reference sequence). The CDR3 contains 15 residues. Trimming removed 1 base at V and 8 bases at J, with 15 bases between. The CDR3: CASSLVRGGSDEQFF. The CDR3 DNA reads TGTGCCAGCAGCTTAGTTCGGGGTGGGAGCGATGAGCAGTTCTTC.

This clone was found a few times. The chain is built from TRBV7-3 and TRBJ2-3, with D possibly TRBD2 on 6 matching bases. This CDR3 is built from 13 residues. Per the germline V gene, CDR1 is SGHTA and CDR2 is FQGTGA. V lost 5 bases and J lost 4, with 10 bases in between. DNA of the CDR3: TGTGCCAGCAGCCCGCCTAGCGCAGATACGCAGTATTTT. It encodes CASSPPSADTQYF.

CDR3 DNA: TGTGCCAGCAGCACACAGGACAATCAGCCCCAGCATTTT. Protein sequence: CASSTQDNQPQHF. The genes are TRBV7-2 and TRBJ1-5, with D possibly TRBD1 on 5 matching bases. V lost 5 bases, J lost 3 bases, and 8 bases lay in between. CDR1 and CDR2 from the germline V gene are SGHTA and FQGNSA. The CDR3 sequence is 13 residues long.

This clone was observed a few times. J is TRBJ1-4 and V is TRBV5-4, with a weak D call TRBD1 (5 bases). The germline V gene has CDR1 SGHNT and CDR2 YYREEE (reference sequence). This CDR3 has 15 amino acids. The V and J ends lost 2 bases and 2 bases respectively, with 10 bases between them. CDR3 sequence (DNA): TGTGCCAGCAGCTTCGGGGGTGAGACTAATGAAAAACTGTTTTTT. Translated, it gives CASSFGGETNEKLFF.

This clone was seen a handful of times. The chain links TRBV7-9 to TRBJ2-3, with TRBD2 matching over 7 bases. The germline CDR1 and CDR2 sequences are SEHNR and FQNEAQ (reference sequence). Trimming took 6 bases from V and 6 from J; bases not matched to a gene: 9. This CDR3 contains 14 residues. The CDR3 reads CASSRDSAGDTQYF. The CDR3 DNA follows: TGTGCCAGCAGTCGGGACTCAGCGGGGGATACGCAGTATTTT.